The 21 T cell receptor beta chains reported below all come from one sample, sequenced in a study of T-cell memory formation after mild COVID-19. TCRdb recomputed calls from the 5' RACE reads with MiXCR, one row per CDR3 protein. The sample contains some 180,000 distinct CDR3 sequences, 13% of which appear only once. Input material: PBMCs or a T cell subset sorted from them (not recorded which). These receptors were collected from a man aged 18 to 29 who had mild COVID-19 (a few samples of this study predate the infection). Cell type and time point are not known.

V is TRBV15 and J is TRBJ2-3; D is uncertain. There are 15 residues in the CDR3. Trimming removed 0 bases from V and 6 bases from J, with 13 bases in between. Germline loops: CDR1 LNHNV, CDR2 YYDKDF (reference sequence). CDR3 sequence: CATSRDVGPSDTQYF. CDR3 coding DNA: TGTGCCACCAGCAGAGATGTCGGGCCTTCGGATACGCAGTATTTT.

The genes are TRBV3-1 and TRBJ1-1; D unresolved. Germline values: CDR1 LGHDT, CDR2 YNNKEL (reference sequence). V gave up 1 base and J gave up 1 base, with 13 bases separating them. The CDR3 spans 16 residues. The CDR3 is CASSQAGFGRNTEAFF. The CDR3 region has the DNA TGTGCCAGCAGCCAAGCGGGATTCGGGAGGAACACTGAAGCTTTCTTT.

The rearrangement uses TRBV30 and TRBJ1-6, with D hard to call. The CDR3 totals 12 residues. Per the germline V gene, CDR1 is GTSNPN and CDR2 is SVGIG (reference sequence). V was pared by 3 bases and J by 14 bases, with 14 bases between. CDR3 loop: CAWSGQWESLHF. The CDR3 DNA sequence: TGTGCCTGGAGCGGTCAGTGGGAATCCCTCCACTTT. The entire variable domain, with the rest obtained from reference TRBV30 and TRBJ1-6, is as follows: SQTIHQWPATLVQPVGSPLSLECTVEGTSNPNLYWYRQAAGRGLQLLFYSVGIGQISSEVPQNLSASRPQDRQFILSSKKLLLSDSGFYLCAWSGQWESLHFGNGTRLTVT.

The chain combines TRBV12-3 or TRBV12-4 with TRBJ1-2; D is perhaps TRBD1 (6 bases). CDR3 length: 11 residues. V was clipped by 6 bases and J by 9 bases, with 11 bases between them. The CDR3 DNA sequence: TGTGCCAGCAGCCAGGGGTTTAGCTACACCTTC. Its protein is CASSQGFSYTF.

The CDR3 is CASTEIGTEETQYF. The CDR3, as DNA: TGTGCCAGCACCGAGATCGGGACAGAAGAGACCCAGTACTTC. The chain combines TRBV12-3 or TRBV12-4 with TRBJ2-5; 7 nucleotides agree with TRBD1. J was trimmed by 3 bases and V by 7 bases; bases with no gene match: 8. The CDR3 covers 14 residues.

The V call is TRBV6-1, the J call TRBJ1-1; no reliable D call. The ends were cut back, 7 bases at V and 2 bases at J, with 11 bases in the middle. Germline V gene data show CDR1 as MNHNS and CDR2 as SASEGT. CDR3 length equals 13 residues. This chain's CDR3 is CASTRTVNTEAFF. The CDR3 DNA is TGTGCCAGCACCCGGACGGTCAACACTGAAGCTTTCTTT.

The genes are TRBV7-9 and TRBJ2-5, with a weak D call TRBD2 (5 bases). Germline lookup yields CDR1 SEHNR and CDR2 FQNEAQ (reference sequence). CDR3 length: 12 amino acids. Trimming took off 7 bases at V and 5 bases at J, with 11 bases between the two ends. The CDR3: CASNDRGETQYF. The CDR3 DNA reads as TGTGCCAGCAACGATAGAGGGGAGACCCAGTACTTC.

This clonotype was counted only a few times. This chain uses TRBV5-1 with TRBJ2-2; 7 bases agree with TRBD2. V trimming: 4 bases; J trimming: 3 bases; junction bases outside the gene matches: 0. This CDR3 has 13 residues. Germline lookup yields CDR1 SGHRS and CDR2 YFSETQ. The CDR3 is CASSGGDTGELFF. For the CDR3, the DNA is TGCGCCAGCAGCGGGGGGGACACCGGGGAGCTGTTTTTT. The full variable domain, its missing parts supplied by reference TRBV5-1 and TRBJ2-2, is KAGVTQTPRYLIKTRGQQVTLSCSPISGHRSVSWYQQTPGQGLQFLFEYFSETQRNKGNFPGRFSGRQFSNSRSEMNVSTLELGDSALYLCASSGGDTGELFFGEGSRLTVL.

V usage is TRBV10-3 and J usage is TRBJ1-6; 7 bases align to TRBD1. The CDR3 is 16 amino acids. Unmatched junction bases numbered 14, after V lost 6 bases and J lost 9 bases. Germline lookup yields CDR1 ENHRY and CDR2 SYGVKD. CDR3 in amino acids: CAISQGTGTAPSPLHF. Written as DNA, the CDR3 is TGTGCCATCAGCCAAGGGACCGGGACAGCACCTTCACCCCTCCACTTT.

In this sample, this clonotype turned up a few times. CDR3 nucleotide sequence: TGTGCCAGCAGCTACAGGGGTGGCACAGATACGCAGTATTTT. Amino acids: CASSYRGGTDTQYF. The chain joins TRBV3-1 to TRBJ2-3; 7 bases map to TRBD1. V shed 5 bases and J 1 base; nucleotides not matched to a gene: 3. Per the germline V gene, CDR1 is LGHDT and CDR2 is YNNKEL (reference sequence). This CDR3 is 14 amino acids long.

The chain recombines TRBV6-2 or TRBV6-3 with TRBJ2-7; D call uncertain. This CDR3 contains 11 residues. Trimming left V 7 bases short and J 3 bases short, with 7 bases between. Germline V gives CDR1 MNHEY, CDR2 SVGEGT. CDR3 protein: CASTDNYEQYF. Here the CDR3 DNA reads TGTGCCAGCACCGATAACTACGAGCAGTACTTC.

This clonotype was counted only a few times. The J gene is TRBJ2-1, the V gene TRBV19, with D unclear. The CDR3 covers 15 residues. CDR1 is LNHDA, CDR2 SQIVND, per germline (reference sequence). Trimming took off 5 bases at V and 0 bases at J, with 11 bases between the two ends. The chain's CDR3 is CASSAATSSYNEQFF. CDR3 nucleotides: TGTGCCAGTAGTGCCGCGACGAGCTCCTACAATGAGCAGTTCTTC.

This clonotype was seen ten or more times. The DNA for the CDR3 is TGTGCCAGCAGCTTAACTAGTAGAGAGACCCAGTACTTC. As protein: CASSLTSRETQYF. J is TRBJ2-5 and V is TRBV7-2; D is possibly TRBD2 (5 bases). V was clipped by 2 bases and J by 4 bases, with 8 bases between them. There are 13 residues in the CDR3. Germline CDR1 and CDR2: SGHTA and FQGNSA.

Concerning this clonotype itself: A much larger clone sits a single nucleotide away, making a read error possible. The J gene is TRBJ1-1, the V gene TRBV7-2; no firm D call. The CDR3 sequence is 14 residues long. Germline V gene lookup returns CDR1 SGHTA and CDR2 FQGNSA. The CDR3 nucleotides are TGTGCCAGCAGATTAGCGGCGGGTAGGACTGAAGCTTTCTTT. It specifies CASRLAAGRTEAFF.

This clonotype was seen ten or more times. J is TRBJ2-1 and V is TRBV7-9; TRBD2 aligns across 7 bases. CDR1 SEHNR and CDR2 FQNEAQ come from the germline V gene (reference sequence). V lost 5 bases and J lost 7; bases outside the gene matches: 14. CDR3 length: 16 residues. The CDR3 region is CASSTRQRGFVNEQFF. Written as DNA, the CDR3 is TGTGCCAGCAGCACCCGCCAGCGGGGATTTGTGAATGAGCAGTTCTTC.

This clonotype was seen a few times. This CDR3 reads CASSQDQGTDTQYF. The CDR3 DNA reads as TGTGCCAGCAGCCAAGATCAAGGCACAGATACGCAGTATTTT. This rearrangement joins TRBV3-1 to TRBJ2-3; D remains ambiguous. CDR1 LGHDT and CDR2 YNNKEL come from the germline V gene (reference sequence). V was clipped by 0 bases and J by 1 base, with 5 bases between them. The CDR3 loop spans 14 amino acids.

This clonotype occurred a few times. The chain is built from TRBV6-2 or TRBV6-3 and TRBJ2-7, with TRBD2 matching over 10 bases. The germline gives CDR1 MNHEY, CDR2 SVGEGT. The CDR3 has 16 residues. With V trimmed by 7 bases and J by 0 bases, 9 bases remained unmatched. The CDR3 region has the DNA TGTGCCAGCAAACCGGGACTAGCGCATAGCTCCTACGAGCAGTACTTC. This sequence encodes CASKPGLAHSSYEQYF.

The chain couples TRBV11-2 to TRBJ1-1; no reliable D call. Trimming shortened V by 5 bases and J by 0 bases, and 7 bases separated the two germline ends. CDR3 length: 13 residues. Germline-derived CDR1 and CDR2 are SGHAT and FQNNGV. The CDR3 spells CASSDQVNTEAFF. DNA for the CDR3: TGTGCCAGCAGCGATCAGGTGAACACTGAAGCTTTCTTT.

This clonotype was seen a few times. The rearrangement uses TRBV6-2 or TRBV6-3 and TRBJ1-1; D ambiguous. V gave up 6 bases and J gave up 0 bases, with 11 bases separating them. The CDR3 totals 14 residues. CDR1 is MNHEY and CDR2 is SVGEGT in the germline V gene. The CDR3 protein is CASSTAQLNTEAFF. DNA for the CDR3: TGTGCCAGCAGCACGGCTCAGTTGAACACTGAAGCTTTCTTT.

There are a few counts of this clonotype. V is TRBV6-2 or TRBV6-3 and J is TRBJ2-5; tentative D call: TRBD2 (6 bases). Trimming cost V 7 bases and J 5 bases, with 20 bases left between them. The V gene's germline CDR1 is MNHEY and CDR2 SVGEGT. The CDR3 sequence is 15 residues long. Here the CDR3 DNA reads TGTGCCAGCACTTCCCACGAGGGGAGGAGGGAGACCCAGTACTTC. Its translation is CASTSHEGRRETQYF.

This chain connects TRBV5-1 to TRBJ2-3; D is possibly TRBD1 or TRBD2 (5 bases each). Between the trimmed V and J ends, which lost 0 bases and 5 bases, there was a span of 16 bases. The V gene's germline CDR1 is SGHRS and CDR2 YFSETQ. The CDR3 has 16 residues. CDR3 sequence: CASSLDGTSAVDTQYF. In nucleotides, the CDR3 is TGCGCCAGCAGCTTGGATGGGACCTCAGCCGTAGATACGCAGTATTTT.